This T cell receptor (beta chain) was captured in a study of T cell clonality in common variable immunodeficiency. This clone was seen ten or more times. The target antigen is unknown. Blood samples were heparinized, about 4.5 to 8 ml per donor. Study-wide results and caveats: What drives increased CVID clonality needs T cell subpopulation sequencing. TCRbeta clonality was increased in CVID versus healthy controls.

The data were produced by immunoSEQ multiplex PCR, yet TCRdb's version contains in-frame clones alone and is incomplete. This sample has tens of thousands of clones, each found more than once. Sequencing used peripheral blood mononuclear cells. The sequence was collected from a person between 18 and 75 years old in good health.

CDR3 bases read: TGCAGTGCTAGCCGGGACAGCAACTCTGGAAACACC. This translates into CSASRDSNSGNT. The whole CDR3 is CSASRDSNSGNTIYF. The chain recombines TRBV20-1 with TRBJ1-3; TRBD1 aligns across 7 bases. The read terminates 3 residues before the CDR3 end, so the remaining end is supplied by the germline J gene. The J segment lost 0 bases and the V segment lost 3 bases, leaving 5 bases of the junction unmatched. Per germline, CDR1 DFQATT and CDR2 SNEGSKA (reference sequence). CDR3 length: 15 amino acids.